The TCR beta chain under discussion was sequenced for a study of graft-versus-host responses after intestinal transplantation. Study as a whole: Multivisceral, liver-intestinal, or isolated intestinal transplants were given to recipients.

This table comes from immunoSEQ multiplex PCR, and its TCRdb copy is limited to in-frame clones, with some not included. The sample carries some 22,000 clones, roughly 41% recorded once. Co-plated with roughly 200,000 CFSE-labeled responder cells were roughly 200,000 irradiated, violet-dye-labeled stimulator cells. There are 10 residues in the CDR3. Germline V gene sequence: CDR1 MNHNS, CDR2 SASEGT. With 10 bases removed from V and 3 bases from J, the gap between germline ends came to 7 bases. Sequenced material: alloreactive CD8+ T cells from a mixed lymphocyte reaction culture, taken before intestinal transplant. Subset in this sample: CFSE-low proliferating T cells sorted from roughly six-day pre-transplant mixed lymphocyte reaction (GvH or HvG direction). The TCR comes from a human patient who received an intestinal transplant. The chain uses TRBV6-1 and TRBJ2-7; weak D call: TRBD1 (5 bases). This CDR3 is CAIRDYEQYF. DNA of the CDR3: TGTGCCATCAGGGACTACGAGCAGTACTTC.